Listed below are T cell receptor beta chains from one sample, sequenced in a study of post-analysis software for immune sequencing data. TCRdb re-called the PCR reads through MiXCR, storing one row per CDR3 protein. The sample has around 190,000 distinct CDR3 sequences, 29% seen once; the top ten hold around 3.2%. The material sequenced was blood. All receptors come from a girl aged 2-17 years with multiple sclerosis. The CDR3 runs from the conserved cysteine through the conserved F or W.

cdr3_aa v_call cdr3_length j_call
CASSLAGGGRDCEQYF TRBV12-3/TRBV12-4 16 TRBJ2-7
CSALGGSGLANDEQFF TRBV20-1 16 TRBJ2-1
CASSFGQGLYF TRBV28 11 TRBJ2-5
CASSVRTGNTDTQYF TRBV14 15 TRBJ2-3
CASRRGQVLALEQYF TRBV6-5 15 TRBJ2-7
CSATGQFQETQYF TRBV20-1 13 TRBJ2-5
CSAEGLGTRDNEQFF TRBV20-1 15 TRBJ2-1
CASSWTGRSTEAFF TRBV7-9 14 TRBJ1-1
CSARVTPGLAGGNTDTQYF TRBV20-1 19 TRBJ2-3
CASSSPQQGRVAGYTF TRBV28 16 TRBJ1-2
CASSLEWGGVYTVNTEAFF TRBV7-8 19 TRBJ1-1
CASNGGLTAEAFF TRBV6-2/TRBV6-3 13 TRBJ1-1
CASSHRADTQYF TRBV3-1 12 TRBJ2-3
CASSLRPNTEAFF TRBV5-1 13 TRBJ1-1
CASSFARALETQYF TRBV12-3/TRBV12-4 14 TRBJ2-5
CASSQGGSAYNEQFF TRBV4-3 15 TRBJ2-1
CASSLARREETQYF TRBV5-1 14 TRBJ2-5
CASSPVLAAPYGYTF TRBV7-9 15 TRBJ1-2
CASSYSNRRRGEQYF TRBV6-5 15 TRBJ2-7
CSVVGREETQYF TRBV29-1 12 TRBJ2-5